The rows below give T cell receptor beta chains drawn from one sample of a study of blood T cell repertoires in COVID-19. TCRdb keeps only in-frame clones here, not all; method: immunoSEQ multiplex PCR. The sample has tens of thousands of clones; approximately 68% are singletons. The sample taken for sequencing was peripheral blood. The receptor set was obtained from a woman aged 80 or over with acute or convalescent COVID-19. CDR3s include the opening cysteine and the closing phenylalanine or tryptophan. D genes are given only for firm matches. Clone size appears in some rows only: once, few, many, or a class for an expanded clone.

len | j_gene | abundance | v_gene | d_gene | CDR3aa | CDR3nt
16 | TRBJ1-4 | . | TRBV9 | . | CASSVSATGRGEKLFF | TGTGCCAGCAGCGTCTCGGCGACAGGAAGGGGGGAAAAACTGTTTTTT
12 | TRBJ1-2 | once | TRBV7-9 | . | CASSPRQHGYTF | TGTGCCAGCAGCCCCCGACAGCATGGCTACACCTTC
14 | TRBJ1-6 | few | TRBV6-5 | . | CATNMGDPISPLHF | TGTGCCACCAATATGGGAGACCCAATTTCACCCCTCCACTTT
13 | TRBJ1-1 | . | TRBV18 | . | CASSRQANTEAFF | TGTGCCAGCTCTCGGCAGGCTAACACTGAAGCTTTCTTT
12 | TRBJ1-4 | . | TRBV29-1 | . | CSVVDFGEKLFF | TGCAGCGTTGTGGACTTTGGGGAAAAACTGTTTTTT
16 | TRBJ2-1 | . | TRBV9 | TRBD2 | CASSPLASGSHNEQFF | TGTGCCAGCAGCCCCTTGGCTAGCGGGAGCCACAATGAGCAGTTCTTC
14 | TRBJ1-1 | . | TRBV3-1/TRBV3-2 | . | CASSQGGGVTEAFF | TGTGCCAGCAGCCAAGGGGGAGGGGTCACTGAAGCTTTCTTT
19 | TRBJ1-6 | many | TRBV9 | . | CASSVGRGAGDSGNSPLHF | TGTGCCAGCAGCGTAGGACGTGGCGCGGGAGATTCAGGCAATTCACCCCTCCACTTT
15 | TRBJ2-1 | . | TRBV18 | TRBD1 | CASSPPGQAYNEQFF | TGTGCCAGCTCACCACCGGGACAGGCGTACAATGAGCAGTTCTTC
13 | TRBJ1-4 | . | TRBV12-3/TRBV12-4 | . | CASSPRSGEKLFF | TGTGCCAGCAGTCCCCGTTCGGGAGAAAAACTGTTTTTT
13 | TRBJ1-5 | . | TRBV5-4 | TRBD1 | CASSQGGNQPQHF | TGTGCCAGCAGCCAGGGGGGCAATCAGCCCCAGCATTTT
13 | TRBJ1-1 | . | TRBV7-9 | TRBD1 | CASSLGTGVETFF | TGTGCCAGCAGCTTAGGAACAGGGGTAGAAACTTTCTTT
14 | TRBJ1-4 | . | TRBV5-1 | TRBD1 | CASSPGQGVEKLFF | TGCGCCAGCAGCCCCGGACAGGGGGTTGAAAAACTGTTTTTT
16 | TRBJ2-7 | . | TRBV7-2 | . | CASSLGVGVQADEQYF | TGTGCCAGCAGCTTAGGGGTTGGGGTGCAAGCGGACGAGCAGTACTTC